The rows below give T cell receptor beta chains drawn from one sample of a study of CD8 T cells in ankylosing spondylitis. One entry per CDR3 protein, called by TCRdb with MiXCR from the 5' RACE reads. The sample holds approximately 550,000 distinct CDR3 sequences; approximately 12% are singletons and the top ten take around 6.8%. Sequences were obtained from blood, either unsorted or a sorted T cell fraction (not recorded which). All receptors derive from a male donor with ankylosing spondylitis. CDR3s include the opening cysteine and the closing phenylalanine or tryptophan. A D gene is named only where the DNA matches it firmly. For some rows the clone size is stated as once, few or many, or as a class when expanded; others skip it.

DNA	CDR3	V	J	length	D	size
TGCAGTGCTCTCGCAGCAGCTGGAGGGAATGAGCAGTTCTTC	CSALAAAGGNEQFF	TRBV20-1	TRBJ2-1	14	.	.
TGCGCCAGCAGCCCCCAAACAAGGGGTGAAGCTTTCTTT	CASSPQTRGEAFF	TRBV4-1	TRBJ1-1	13	.	few
TGTGCCAGCCTCGGTGAGGCCATTCCTAACTATGGCTACACCTTC	CASLGEAIPNYGYTF	TRBV6-1	TRBJ1-2	15	.	few
TGCAGTGCAAGACTCCCCCGCTCCTACGAGCAGTACTTC	CSARLPRSYEQYF	TRBV20-1	TRBJ2-7	13	.	.
TGTGCCTCAGGGACAGGGATCTACAATGAGCAGTTCTTC	CASGTGIYNEQFF	TRBV24-1	TRBJ2-1	13	TRBD1	few
TGTGCCATCAGTGAAAAACGGGAGCAGTTCTTC	CAISEKREQFF	TRBV10-3	TRBJ2-1	11	.	.
TGTGCCAGCAGCTTTGCGGTCACTGAAGCTTTCTTT	CASSFAVTEAFF	TRBV11-2	TRBJ1-1	12	.	.
TGTGCCAGCAGTTTATCAGAGGTGAACACTGAAGCTTTCTTT	CASSLSEVNTEAFF	TRBV12-3/TRBV12-4	TRBJ1-1	14	.	many
TGCAGCGTTGTCGAAGGCCGGGTTTCCTACGAGCAGTACTTC	CSVVEGRVSYEQYF	TRBV29-1	TRBJ2-7	14	.	.
TGTGCCACCAGCGGGACAGGGAATTCACCCCTCCACTTT	CATSGTGNSPLHF	TRBV15	TRBJ1-6	13	TRBD1	few
TGCAGTGCTAGTGAACAGTTGAATGAGCAGTTCTTC	CSASEQLNEQFF	TRBV20-1	TRBJ2-1	12	.	few
TGTGCCAGCAGCGTATCCGGGGATTGGGTGCAGTTCTTC	CASSVSGDWVQFF	TRBV7-9	TRBJ2-1	13	.	.
TGTGCCAGCAGCCAATTAGACTACGAGCAGTACTTC	CASSQLDYEQYF	TRBV3-1	TRBJ2-7	12	.	many
TGTGCCAGCAGCAAATCACAGGGGATAAACACTGAAGCTTTCTTT	CASSKSQGINTEAFF	TRBV7-2	TRBJ1-1	15	TRBD1	few
TGTGCCAGCAGTGACCCGGGACGGACCGGGGAGCTGTTTTTT	CASSDPGRTGELFF	TRBV25-1	TRBJ2-2	14	.	few
TGTGCCAGCAGCTCCCCCGGGGACCGGGAAGATGGCTACACCTTC	CASSSPGDREDGYTF	TRBV7-9	TRBJ1-2	15	.	.
TGTGCCAGCAGCTTCCTAGCGGGAGAAGGTGGTGATGAGCAGTTCTTC	CASSFLAGEGGDEQFF	TRBV7-6	TRBJ2-1	16	TRBD2	.
TGTGCCTGGACGGATATGGGGACCCAGTACTTC	CAWTDMGTQYF	TRBV30	TRBJ2-5	11	.	.
TGTGCCAGCAGCCCCTTGACAGAAGATACGCAGTATTTT	CASSPLTEDTQYF	TRBV3-1	TRBJ2-3	13	.	few
TGTGCCAGCAGCTATTTGAACGGGAACCCCTACAATGAGCAGTTCTTC	CASSYLNGNPYNEQFF	TRBV5-6	TRBJ2-1	16	.	few
TGCGCCAGCAGTAACCGTCCTGGGGCCAACGTCCTGACTTTC	CASSNRPGANVLTF	TRBV5-1	TRBJ2-6	14	.	.
TGTGCCAGCAGGGGAAACACAGATACGCAGTATTTT	CASRGNTDTQYF	TRBV3-1	TRBJ2-3	12	.	.
TGTGCCAGCAGCCAAGTTCAAAGGGACACCACCGCCAATGAGCAGTTCTTC	CASSQVQRDTTANEQFF	TRBV4-2	TRBJ2-1	17	.	.
TGTGCCAGCAGCCGGGACAGCTACTACTACAATGAGCAGTTCTTC	CASSRDSYYYNEQFF	TRBV5-6	TRBJ2-1	15	TRBD1	few
TGTGCCAGCAGCTCCCAGCCTTCCAAAAACATTCAGTACTTC	CASSSQPSKNIQYF	TRBV7-9	TRBJ2-4	14	.	.
TGTGCCTGGAATGTTCCCCGACAGGGGGACTACACCTTC	CAWNVPRQGDYTF	TRBV30	TRBJ1-2	13	TRBD1	few
TGTGCCAGCAGTTTAGGGATGGACAGGAGCTACACCTTC	CASSLGMDRSYTF	TRBV12-3/TRBV12-4	TRBJ1-2	13	TRBD1	.
TGTGCCAGCAGCCAAGAGTACCGTGAAAAACTGTTTTTT	CASSQEYREKLFF	TRBV14	TRBJ1-4	13	.	few
TGTGCCACCAGTGTAACCTTCGGGGGGCCCTTGAATGAGCAGTTCTTC	CATSVTFGGPLNEQFF	TRBV24-1	TRBJ2-1	16	.	few
TGTGCCACCAGATCGGAAGGAGTCACCGGGGAGCTGTTTTTT	CATRSEGVTGELFF	TRBV24-1	TRBJ2-2	14	.	many
TGTGCCAGCAGTGAAGAGCGGGCCCTTTGGAATGAGCAGTTCTTC	CASSEERALWNEQFF	TRBV6-1	TRBJ2-1	15	.	.